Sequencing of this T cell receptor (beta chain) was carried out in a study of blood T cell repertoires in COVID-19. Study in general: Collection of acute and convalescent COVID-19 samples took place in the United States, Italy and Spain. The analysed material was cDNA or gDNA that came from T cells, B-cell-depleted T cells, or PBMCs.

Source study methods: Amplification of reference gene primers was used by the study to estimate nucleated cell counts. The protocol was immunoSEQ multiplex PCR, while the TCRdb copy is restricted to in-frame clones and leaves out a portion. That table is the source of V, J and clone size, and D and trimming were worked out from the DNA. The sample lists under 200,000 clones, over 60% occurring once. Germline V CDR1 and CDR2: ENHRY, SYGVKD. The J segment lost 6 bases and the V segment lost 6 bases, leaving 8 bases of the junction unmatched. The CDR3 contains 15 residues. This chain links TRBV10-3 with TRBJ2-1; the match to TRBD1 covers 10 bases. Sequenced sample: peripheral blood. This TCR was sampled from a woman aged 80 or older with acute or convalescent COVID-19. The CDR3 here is CAIRGQGLLGNEQFF. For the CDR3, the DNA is TGTGCCATCAGGGGACAGGGGTTGTTGGGCAATGAGCAGTTCTTC.